One and the same sample provided the 3 T cell receptor beta chains below, sequenced in a study of blood T cell repertoires in COVID-19. TCRdb's copy holds only in-frame clones and misses some; the assay was immunoSEQ multiplex PCR. Of about 340,000 clones listed, around 90% were seen once; the top ten hold roughly 3.4%. The source material was peripheral blood. The receptors derive from a woman between 18 and 29 years old who had recovered from COVID-19.

The chain joins TRBV5-6 to TRBJ1-5, with 8 nucleotides matching TRBD1. The V gene end was trimmed by 3 bases and the J gene end by 6 bases; junction bases not matched to a gene: 5. Germline-derived CDR1 and CDR2 are SGHDT and YYEEEE. The CDR3 is 14 residues long. The CDR3 region is CASSSTGDGQPQHF. CDR3 in DNA: TGTGCCAGCAGCTCGACAGGGGACGGTCAGCCCCAGCATTTT.

The rearrangement links TRBV4-1 to TRBJ2-2; D gene unclear. This CDR3 region has 14 residues. Trimming pared 1 base from V and 5 bases from J, leaving 8 bases between. CDR1 and CDR2 (germline): MGHRA, YSYEKL. CDR3 loop: CASSQVTATGELFF. CDR3 bases: TGCGCCAGCAGCCAAGTTACAGCAACCGGGGAGCTGTTTTTT.

The chain couples TRBV10-3 to TRBJ2-5, with a possible D match to TRBD2 (6 bases). The CDR3 contains 13 residues. CDR1 and CDR2 from the germline V gene are ENHRY and SYGVKD. Deletions cut 8 bases from V and 2 bases from J, with 12 bases between. The CDR3 bases are TGTGCCATCCTTGAGGAGGGGCAAGAGACCCAGTACTTC. It yields the protein CAILEEGQETQYF.